This TCR beta chain was sequenced in a study of blood T cell repertoires in COVID-19. Study information: Material from acute and convalescent COVID-19 was sourced from the United States, Italy and Spain. PBMCs, B-cell-depleted T cells, or T cells provided the cDNA or gDNA that made up the material.

CDR3 length equals 14 residues. CDR1 and CDR2 from the germline V gene are SGHVS and FQNEAQ. Trimming pared 2 bases from V and 5 bases from J, leaving 10 bases between. In the original processing: Amplification from reference gene primers served as the basis for estimated nucleated cell counts. The repertoire was sequenced with immunoSEQ multiplex PCR; TCRdb's copy has only in-frame clones and lacks some. D and trimming come from the DNA, and the V and J calls and clone size come from that table. This sample has some 350,000 clones, with more than 85% found just once. This rearrangement joins TRBV7-8 to TRBJ2-1, with a possible D match to TRBD2 (5 bases). This clonotype was obtained from a human donor in a cohort sampled during active COVID-19. Input material: peripheral blood. CDR3 nucleotide sequence: TGTGCCAGCAGCTTATTTCCCGGGAACAATGAGCAGTTCTTC. It is translated as CASSLFPGNNEQFF.